Each of the 5 T cell receptor beta chains below was sequenced from the same sample in a study of CD8 T cells in Susac syndrome. With random hexamers, reverse transcription was performed on roughly 0.5 to 1 ug of RNA. From the immunoSEQ multiplex PCR reads, TCRdb called clonotypes with MiXCR, one entry per CDR3 protein. The table has tens of thousands of distinct CDR3 sequences, over 90% seen once. Source material: CD4+ T cells from PBMCs. Receptors originate from a human donor with multiple sclerosis.

This clonotype was recorded only once. The V call is TRBV20-1, the J call TRBJ2-3, with no clear D. There are 17 residues in the CDR3. With 0 bases removed from V and 4 bases from J, the gap between germline ends came to 20 bases. Germline V gene sequence: CDR1 DFQATT, CDR2 SNEGSKA (reference sequence). The CDR3 protein is CSARDAAGPRPPDTQYF. DNA of the CDR3: TGCAGTGCTAGAGACGCCGCTGGGCCCCGTCCCCCAGATACGCAGTATTTT.

This clonotype came up once. CDR3 sequence: CASSLTGPSPVETQYF. The CDR3 DNA is TGTGCCAGCAGCTTAACCGGACCGAGTCCTGTTGAGACCCAGTACTTC. V and J are TRBV7-9 and TRBJ2-5; D is undetermined. The V end was cut by 2 bases, the J end by 5 bases, with 18 bases between. CDR1 and CDR2 from the germline V gene are SEHNR and FQNEAQ (reference sequence). The CDR3 is 16 amino acids.

The genes are TRBV7-2 and TRBJ1-4, with D maybe TRBD1 (6 bases). This CDR3 region has 15 residues. V was clipped by 5 bases and J by 0 bases, with 10 bases between them. Germline V gene sequence: CDR1 SGHTA, CDR2 FQGNSA. The CDR3 protein is CASSQDSATNEKLFF. The DNA of the CDR3 is TGTGCCAGCAGCCAGGACAGTGCAACTAATGAAAAACTGTTTTTT.

Regarding this clonotype: The junction shows a germline mismatch at one end, possibly a read error. The chain combines TRBV5-1 with TRBJ2-3, with a tentative D call TRBD1 (6 bases). The CDR3 contains 14 residues. Germline V CDR1 and CDR2: SGHRS, YFSETQ. CDR3 coding DNA: TGCACCAGCAGTCCCCGGACAGTCACAGATACGCAGTATTTT. Its translation is CTSSPRTVTDTQYF.

The chain recombines TRBV2 with TRBJ2-5; 7 positions agree with TRBD2. The V segment lost 6 bases and the J segment 7 bases; nucleotides outside the gene matches: 8. Germline CDR1 and CDR2: SNHLY and FYNNEI. The CDR3 runs 13 residues. The CDR3 nucleotides read TGTGCCAGCAGGATAGCTGGGGGGGGGACCCAGTACTTC. Translated, it gives CASRIAGGGTQYF.